Below are 15 T cell receptor beta chains sequenced from a single sample in a study of blood T cell repertoires in COVID-19. Clones were sequenced by immunoSEQ multiplex PCR, and TCRdb holds only the in-frame ones, with some missing. The table lists some 190,000 clones, around 85% of them singletons, with roughly 12% in the top ten. Input material: peripheral blood. The receptors here all came from a woman between 45 and 65 years old with acute or convalescent COVID-19.

The rearrangement joins TRBV23-1 to TRBJ1-1; D is uncertain. TRBV23-1 is filed as an ORF, its function uncertain. This CDR3 region has 15 residues. V lost 2 bases, J lost 3 bases, and 13 bases lay in between. CDR3 nucleotides: TGCGCCAGCAGTCAAGCATCTCTAATTGACACTGAAGCTTTCTTT. It codes for CASSQASLIDTEAFF.

The chain is built from TRBV6-5 and TRBJ1-5, with a tentative D call TRBD1 (6 bases). CDR1 is MNHEY and CDR2 is SVGAGI in the germline V gene. This CDR3 comprises 15 residues. V lost 6 bases to trimming and J lost 3 bases, with 15 bases between them. The CDR3 DNA reads as TGTGCCAGCAGGGGTAGGCAGGGGTTCAATCAGCCCCAGCATTTT. Protein product: CASRGRQGFNQPQHF.

The rearrangement links TRBV13 to TRBJ2-3; possibly TRBD1 for D (5 bases). The CDR3 is 13 amino acids. V lost 5 bases to trimming and J lost 10 bases, with 16 bases between them. Germline CDR1 is PRHDT and CDR2 is FYEKMQ (reference sequence). The CDR3 DNA sequence: TGTGCCAGCAGCCGTCCTGCTCAGGGTGCGCAGTATTTT. It specifies CASSRPAQGAQYF.

This CDR3 is CASSLRPGKSNSPLHF. For the CDR3, the DNA is TGTGCCAGCAGTTTGAGGCCAGGGAAGTCGAATTCACCCCTCCACTTT. The genes are TRBV27 and TRBJ1-6, with TRBD1 as a possible D gene (5 bases). The CDR3 is 16 residues long. CDR1 MNHEY and CDR2 SMNVEV come from the germline V gene (reference sequence). V was pared by 3 bases and J by 7 bases, with 16 bases between.

The chain is built from TRBV19 and TRBJ2-1, with 10 bases aligning to TRBD2. The ends lost 3 bases at V and 10 bases at J; junction bases unmatched: 12. The germline gives CDR1 LNHDA, CDR2 SQIVND (reference sequence). This CDR3 contains 16 residues. The CDR3: CASSIVQSGGAGEQFF. In nucleotides, the CDR3 is TGTGCCAGTAGTATTGTCCAGAGCGGGGGGGCAGGAGAGCAGTTCTTC.

V usage is TRBV7-2 and J usage is TRBJ2-5; TRBD2 matches at 9 bases. Germline V gene sequence: CDR1 SGHTA, CDR2 FQGNSA. V gave up 1 base and J gave up 5 bases; unmatched junction bases: 5. This CDR3 contains 15 residues. CDR3 sequence reads: CASSLGRGGLETQYF. The CDR3 region has the DNA TGTGCCAGCAGCTTAGGGCGGGGGGGCCTGGAGACCCAGTACTTC.

In this sample, this clone turned up a few times. J is TRBJ1-6 and V is TRBV28; D is perhaps TRBD1 (5 bases). CDR1 is MDHEN and CDR2 is SYDVKM in the germline V gene. This CDR3 comprises 16 residues. The V end was cut by 2 bases, the J end by 5 bases, with 13 bases between. CDR3 region: CASSLIMQGDNSPLHF. CDR3 coding DNA: TGTGCCAGCAGTTTAATAATGCAGGGTGATAATTCACCCCTCCACTTT.

This sequence joins TRBV6-5 and TRBJ2-7; maybe TRBD2 (5 bases). V gave up 6 bases and J gave up 3 bases, with 15 bases separating them. The CDR3 totals 14 residues. Germline V gene sequence: CDR1 MNHEY, CDR2 SVGAGI. CDR3 nucleotide sequence: TGTGCCAGCAGGGGAGACTCACTTTTCTACGAGCAGTACTTC. Its translation: CASRGDSLFYEQYF.

V is TRBV30 and J is TRBJ2-2; D perhaps matches TRBD1 (6 bases). Per germline, CDR1 GTSNPN and CDR2 SVGIG (reference sequence). The CDR3 extends over 17 amino acids. V was trimmed by 0 bases and J by 1 base, leaving 15 bases between them. The CDR3 is CAWSVQYRVGNTGELFF. CDR3 coding DNA: TGTGCCTGGAGTGTACAGTACAGGGTTGGGAACACCGGGGAGCTGTTTTTT.

This clone was seen more than once but under ten times. The V and J genes are TRBV7-6 and TRBJ2-7, with D perhaps TRBD1 (6 bases). V was trimmed by 2 bases and J by 2 bases, leaving 13 bases between them. The CDR3 extends over 15 amino acids. Germline V gene lookup returns CDR1 SGHVS and CDR2 FNYEAQ. This chain's CDR3 is CASSLTGSRPYEQYF. CDR3 DNA: TGTGCCAGCAGCTTAACAGGGTCAAGACCCTACGAGCAGTACTTC. Full variable domain (outside the CDR3, taken from reference TRBV7-6 and TRBJ2-7): GAGVSQSPRYKVTKRGQDVALRCDPISGHVSLYWYRQALGQGPEFLTYFNYEAQQDKSGLPNDRFSAERPEGSISTLTIQRTEQRDSAMYRCASSLTGSRPYEQYFGPGTRLTVT.

The gene calls are TRBV9 and TRBJ2-3, with TRBD2 matching 8 bases. This CDR3 region has 16 residues. The trim removed 4 bases at V and 0 bases at J, leaving 7 bases unmatched. Germline V lookup: CDR1 SGDLS, CDR2 YYNGEE. The CDR3 DNA reads as TGTGCCAGCAGCTCGAGGCAGCGGGGGAGCACAGATACGCAGTATTTT. This sequence encodes CASSSRQRGSTDTQYF.

CDR3 region: CATSDGGQGGLGEQYF. The DNA of the CDR3 is TGTGCCACCAGTGACGGCGGACAGGGGGGCTTAGGGGAGCAGTACTTC. The V gene is TRBV24-1, the J gene TRBJ2-7, with 10 nucleotides matching TRBD1. This CDR3 spans 16 amino acids. The germline CDR1 and CDR2 sequences are KGHDR and SFDVKD. Trimming took 4 bases from V and 7 from J; bases not matched to a gene: 12.

The sample holds a few counts of this clone. This CDR3 reads CASSLDRGEAFF. For the CDR3, the DNA is TGCGCCAGCAGCTTGGACAGGGGTGAAGCTTTCTTT. The chain links TRBV5-1 to TRBJ1-1; 7 bases line up with TRBD1. V lost 0 bases and J lost 7; bases outside the gene matches: 0. The germline V gene has CDR1 SGHRS and CDR2 YFSETQ. This CDR3 region has 12 residues.

The rearrangement joins TRBV28 to TRBJ1-2; D remains ambiguous. The CDR3 is 13 amino acids. Germline loops: CDR1 MDHEN, CDR2 SYDVKM. Deletions cut 6 bases from V and 6 bases from J, with 14 bases between. The CDR3 nucleotides are TGTGCCAGCAGCCTACCGCACGGGGATGGCTACACCTTC. It yields the protein CASSLPHGDGYTF.

The table lists this clone with a count of one. The chain links TRBV7-2 to TRBJ1-1; perhaps TRBD1 as D (6 bases). The CDR3 runs to 14 residues. Trimming removed 5 bases at V and 0 bases at J, with 10 bases between. CDR1 and CDR2 from the germline V gene are SGHTA and FQGNSA. CDR3 residues: CASSPRTVNTEAFF. CDR3 coding DNA: TGTGCCAGCAGCCCGAGGACAGTGAACACTGAAGCTTTCTTT.